Included here is one TCR beta chain sequence, with context. What it binds is not known. This sample is drawn from a study of shared clonotypes between healthy human individuals. Study details: CD4 naive and memory got three plates each, CD8 naive two, CD8 memory one.

General study results and limits: What limited the represented genetic and exposure-history diversity was the small number of donors. Estimated richness values were generally larger in naive subsets than in memory subsets.

The data were produced by immunoSEQ multiplex PCR, yet TCRdb's version contains in-frame clones alone and is incomplete. The table shows around 2.1 million clones, with under 97% occurring only once. This receptor was identified in a man in his late teens or twenties in good health. The sample consisted of naive CD4+ T cells sorted from blood. Subset reported: CD45RA+ positively selected.

The CDR3 reads CASSSQGASNYGYTF. The CDR3, as DNA: TGCGCCAGCAGCTCCCAGGGGGCCTCGAACTATGGCTACACCTTC. The genes are TRBV5-1 and TRBJ1-2; 8 positions match TRBD1. The V and J ends lost 3 bases and 2 bases, in that order; junction bases with no gene match: 6. The CDR3 sequence is 15 residues long. Germline V gene lookup returns CDR1 SGHRS and CDR2 YFSETQ.